This TCR beta chain was identified during a study of T cell responses to AZD1222 COVID-19 vaccine listed by TCRdb under 2021. Background on the whole study: AZD1222 recipients given second doses at about 4 weeks or at about 12 weeks were pooled, since spike-specific TCR depth and breadth were not found to differ between the two schedules. A total of approximately 250 trial participants underwent TCR sequencing, of whom roughly 210 had received two doses of AZD1222 and 26 had received two doses of the MenACWY control vaccine. Enrollment into the trials was organized by age into subgroups of 18-55, 56-69 and 70-plus years, and those subgroups contained roughly 150, 30 and 60 TCR-sequenced participants, respectively. Results the study describes overall, beyond this receptor: Conclusions about previously exposed vaccinees are limited, since just five or six AZD1222 recipients were seropositive for SARS-CoV-2 at baseline. Participants were mostly white British and included more females than males, and it was suggested by the authors that clonal diversity may have been underestimated. Reportedly, almost half of the unique spike-specific TCRs recognized epitopes lying outside the regions that are mutated in the B.1.351 and B.1.1.7 variants. The vaccine-associated CD4 TCRs covered the entire spike protein, and the dominant responses fell in regions 160-218 and 743-854. Because no samples from the day 14 peak response were available, repertoires could be characterized only after the peak T cell response. The 56-69-year group was small, and its depth increase did not reach significance, likely because of low power. Spike-specific TCR breadth and depth rose significantly after two AZD1222 doses compared with day 0 and with MenACWY recipients.

CDR1 is given as MNHEY and CDR2 as SVGAGI, both from the germline V gene. There are 14 amino acids in the CDR3, from cysteine to phenylalanine inclusive. CDR3 DNA is the only sequence kept; it has 42 bases, read in frame from the first base. V gives up 7 bases and J gives up 4 bases, and the segment between their germline ends measures 15 bases. The CDR3 regions of human TCRbeta chains were subjected to immunosequencing. On the authors' methods: Repertoire TCRs were matched against a reference library of SARS-CoV-2-specific TCRs generated with the MIRA antigen-specificity platform. Breadth meant the fraction of unique TCRs that were SARS-CoV-2-associated, whereas depth meant the fraction of total T cells that were SARS-CoV-2-associated. Each spike-specific TCR was assigned to its reactive spike region and to a CD4 or CD8 class using the MIRA data. Log10-transformed breadth and depth values were compared by one-way ANOVA with Sidak's multiple comparisons tests. TCRdb holds this immuneACCESS table with in-frame rearrangements only. Some clones are missing; in checked studies, unresolved V genes explain under half, and the rest has no known cause. V and J calls and clone size are given by that table; D and trimming were obtained from the DNA. The sample table contains 95,000 to 130,000 clones; only one count was recorded for roughly 87% of them. The leading ten clones occupy 6.5% to 9.5% of the sample.

The time point label here, explained by the study, means: baseline before first vaccination. Samples from vaccinated people were obtained from the UK trials COV001 and COV002, which included a single-blind randomized controlled phase 2/3 trial of AZD1222 (ChAdOx1 nCoV-19) in healthy adults. Trial participant PBMC samples were collected at day 0 and day 28 after the second dose for TCRbeta chain sequencing. On this clone itself: Its antigen is still unknown. No base quality information exists; no much larger clone differs at one position.

The clonotype originates from an adult in good health. Here the sequenced sample was peripheral blood, taken on day 0 of AZD1222 vaccination. The V and J genes are TRBV6-5 and TRBJ2-3, with a weak D call of TRBD2 (6 bases match). The base sequence is TGTGCCAGCAATCACCGGGACTTAGCAGATACGCAGTATTTT. It encodes CASNHRDLADTQYF.